The rows below give T cell receptor beta chains drawn from one sample of a study of CD8+ T cells in alopecia areata. Assay used: immunoSEQ multiplex PCR; TCRdb lists only in-frame clones, some missing. The sample shows some 100,000 clones, 58% of them seen only once. Sequencing used CD8+ T cells sorted from blood, obtained at week 4, from a patient treated with tofacitinib. These receptors were obtained from a human donor with alopecia areata. Each CDR3 is given with its conserved first and last residue. D genes are given only for firm matches. Clone size is not always given. Where it is, it says once, few, many or a class for expanded clones.

TRBV30,-,TRBJ2-5,-,TGTGCCTGGAGCTGGACCAGAGAGACCCAGTACTTC,CAWSWTRETQYF
TRBV7-9,-,TRBJ2-5,-,TGTGCCAGCAGCTCCCGCCACGGGACACAATACCAAGAGACCCAGTACTTC,CASSSRHGTQYQETQYF
TRBV7-9,-,TRBJ2-7,-,TGTGCCAGCAGCCCTGGGGCGGGGCCCGGACTCTACGAGCAGTACTTC,CASSPGAGPGLYEQYF
TRBV5-1,-,TRBJ2-6,-,TGCGCCAGCAGCATCAAACAGGGAGGGGATGGGGCCAACGTCCTGACTTTC,CASSIKQGGDGANVLTF
TRBV2,-,TRBJ2-1,TRBD2,TGTGCCAGCAGCCGCCTAGCGGCATATGAGCTGTTCTTC,CASSRLAAYELFF
TRBV29-1,few,TRBJ1-2,-,TGCAGCGTCCCCAGGGTCGACTATGGCTACACCTTC,CSVPRVDYGYTF
TRBV2,-,TRBJ1-5,-,TGTGCCAGCAGTGCCGTGGCACCCTATAGCAATCAGCCCCAGCATTTT,CASSAVAPYSNQPQHF
TRBV28,-,TRBJ2-6,-,TGTGCCACCCTTCTTTCTGGGGCCAACGTCCTGACTTTC,CATLLSGANVLTF
TRBV5-6,-,TRBJ2-5,TRBD2,TGTGCCAGCAGCTTGTTGGCGGGGGTAGAGACCCAGTACTTC,CASSLLAGVETQYF
TRBV14,-,TRBJ2-1,-,TGTGCCAGCACCCCCCTCTGGGGGAGTGAGCAGTTCTTC,CASTPLWGSEQFF
TRBV30,-,TRBJ1-1,-,TGTGCCTGGCTGTCCGGGATTGCTGCCGCTGAAGCTTTCTTT,CAWLSGIAAAEAFF
TRBV27,few,TRBJ1-1,-,TGTGCCAGCAGACTAAACAGTGGGGAAGCTTTCTTT,CASRLNSGEAFF
TRBV28,-,TRBJ2-6,-,TGTGCCAGCAGTTTTGGACAAGCTGGGGCCAACGTCCTGACTTTC,CASSFGQAGANVLTF
TRBV7-2,-,TRBJ2-3,TRBD2,TGTGCCAGCAGCGCCCTAGCGGGGGGGCTCACAGATACGCAGTATTTT,CASSALAGGLTDTQYF
TRBV4-2,-,TRBJ1-1,TRBD1,TGTGCCAGCAGCCGCGAAGGGACAGCGAACACTGAAGCTTTCTTT,CASSREGTANTEAFF
TRBV30,-,TRBJ2-3,TRBD1,TGTGCCTGGAGTAACCGGGACAGAGAGGCTAGGGTCACAGATACGCAGTATTTT,CAWSNRDREARVTDTQYF
TRBV11-2,-,TRBJ1-5,TRBD1,TGTGCCAGCAGCTTAGGGCCGACAGGGAATCAGCCCCAGCATTTT,CASSLGPTGNQPQHF
TRBV30,-,TRBJ2-1,-,TGTGCCTGGAGCGCTTCTTTGGAGGGTGAGCAGTTCTTC,CAWSASLEGEQFF
TRBV6-5,-,TRBJ1-1,-,TGTGCCAGCAGTTACAGCAGGGCTATCGCTGAAGCTTTCTTT,CASSYSRAIAEAFF
TRBV7-9,many,TRBJ1-1,-,TGTGCCAGCAGCCCGGCGGACACTGAAGCTTTCTTT,CASSPADTEAFF
TRBV19,few,TRBJ2-7,-,TGTGCCAGTAGTGAGGAGGGGGACATCCCGTACGAGCAGTACTTC,CASSEEGDIPYEQYF
TRBV13,-,TRBJ2-7,TRBD1,TGTGCCAGCAGTTCTGCCGGACAGGTCCACTACGAGCAGTACTTC,CASSSAGQVHYEQYF
TRBV7-8,-,TRBJ2-5,TRBD2,TGTGCCAGCAGCTTAGAGGAGCGGGACTTACAAGAGACCCAGTACTTC,CASSLEERDLQETQYF
TRBV9,-,TRBJ1-2,TRBD1,TGTGCCAGCAGCCCCGGACAGGGGGCTTTTGGCTACACCTTC,CASSPGQGAFGYTF
TRBV9,-,TRBJ2-1,TRBD2,TGTGCCAGCAGCGTAGAGGTAGCGGGGTCTTACAATGAGCAGTTCTTC,CASSVEVAGSYNEQFF
TRBV30,-,TRBJ2-4,-,TGTGCCTTAGGGGAGTTCAAAAACATTCAGTACTTC,CALGEFKNIQYF
TRBV6-5,-,TRBJ2-1,TRBD2,TGTGCCAGCAGTTCGTCCGGGGGGAACAATGAGCAGTTCTTC,CASSSSGGNNEQFF
TRBV2,-,TRBJ2-7,TRBD2,TGTGGAACGACTAGCGGGAACTCCTACGAGCAGTACTTC,CGTTSGNSYEQYF
TRBV6-5,few,TRBJ2-5,TRBD2,TGTGCCAGCAGCATGGGACTAGCGGACGAAGAGACCCAGTACTTC,CASSMGLADEETQYF
TRBV30,-,TRBJ2-3,-,TGTGCCTGGGGAGGTGGGGCTTCTAGCACAGATACGCAGTATTTT,CAWGGGASSTDTQYF
TRBV29-1,few,TRBJ1-2,TRBD1,TGCAGCGGGACGGACAGGGCAGATGGCTACACCTTC,CSGTDRADGYTF
TRBV30,-,TRBJ1-2,-,TGTGCCTGGAGTTCTATCGGGGGCGGCTATGGCTACACCTTC,CAWSSIGGGYGYTF
TRBV4-1,-,TRBJ2-3,-,TGCGCCAGCAGCCAAAGGAGGGTTTACACAGATACGCAGTATTTT,CASSQRRVYTDTQYF
TRBV6-5,-,TRBJ2-1,-,TGTGCCAGCAGTTATTGGAATGAGCAGTTCTTC,CASSYWNEQFF
TRBV29-1,once,TRBJ2-7,-,TGCAGCGGGACTCCCAGGGGAACCTACGAGCAGTACTTC,CSGTPRGTYEQYF
TRBV30,-,TRBJ2-4,TRBD1,TGTGCCTGGGAACAACAGGGGCTCTGGTACTTC,CAWEQQGLWYF
TRBV6-5,once,TRBJ2-2,-,TGTGCCAGCAGTACTGGGGGGCAGTGGACCGGGGAGCTGTTTTTT,CASSTGGQWTGELFF
TRBV29-1,few,TRBJ2-3,-,TGCAGCGTTGAAGATCAAGGACACTACACAGATACGCAGTATTTT,CSVEDQGHYTDTQYF
TRBV30,-,TRBJ2-2,-,TGTGCCTGGAGGTCCGACACCGGGGAGCTGTTTTTT,CAWRSDTGELFF
TRBV5-4,-,TRBJ2-5,TRBD1,TGTGCCAGCAGCTTGGTACCCTCCGGGACAGGGGGGCGAGAGACCCAGTACTTC,CASSLVPSGTGGRETQYF
TRBV29-1,-,TRBJ1-6,-,TGCAGCGTTGAAGCCAGGGAAAGTATATCACCCCTCCACTTT,CSVEARESISPLHF
TRBV29-1,few,TRBJ2-4,TRBD2,TGCAGCGTTGAAGGGGGAGGGGTCGTAGCCAAAAACATTCAGTACTTC,CSVEGGGVVAKNIQYF
TRBV28,-,TRBJ2-5,-,TGTGCCAGCAGTTACACCAGGGGACAAGATGAATGGACCCAGTACTTC,CASSYTRGQDEWTQYF
TRBV29-1,few,TRBJ2-7,TRBD1,TGCAGCGTTGTCGGGACAGGTATCTCCTACGAGCAGTACTTC,CSVVGTGISYEQYF
TRBV6-5,-,TRBJ1-4,-,TGTGCCAGCAGTTACCGCAAAGCGGCTAATGAAAAACTGTTTTTT,CASSYRKAANEKLFF
TRBV27,-,TRBJ2-5,-,TGTGCCAGCAGTCGGCGTTTGGAGAAGGAGACCCAGTACTTC,CASSRRLEKETQYF
TRBV4-1,-,TRBJ2-3,-,TGCGCCAGCAGCCAAGAAAACGGCTTACCGTATTTT,CASSQENGLPYF
TRBV30,-,TRBJ1-1,TRBD1,TGTGCCTGGAGCGCAGGGGGCGGCACTGAAGCTTTCTTT,CAWSAGGGTEAFF
TRBV27,-,TRBJ1-2,TRBD1,TGTGCCACCAAGGGGGCTGGGGGTGGCTACACCTTC,CATKGAGGGYTF
TRBV29-1,few,TRBJ2-7,-,TGCAGCGTTGAAGATAGACTTGGTTACGAGCAGTACTTC,CSVEDRLGYEQYF
TRBV12-5,-,TRBJ1-2,TRBD1,TGTGCTAGTGGTTTGGGACAGGGCTGGGATGGCTACACCTTC,CASGLGQGWDGYTF
TRBV13,-,TRBJ2-1,-,TGTGCCAGCAGCCCGCGGGCCAGTTACAATGAGCAGTTCTTC,CASSPRASYNEQFF
TRBV29-1,-,TRBJ2-7,-,TGCAGCGTTGAAGAGGTGGGGGCCGCCTACGAGCAGTACTTC,CSVEEVGAAYEQYF
TRBV7-6,-,TRBJ2-5,TRBD2,TGTGCCAGCAGGAGCGGGGGTAACCAAGAGACCCAGTACTTC,CASRSGGNQETQYF
TRBV30,few,TRBJ2-6,-,TGTGCCTGGAGTAGCGGGTCAGGGGCCAACGTCCTGACTTTC,CAWSSGSGANVLTF